The present entry profiles one T cell receptor (beta chain) with its context. Its antigen is not identified. cDNA reverse transcribed from extracted RNA served as the sequencing template. The method was immunoSEQ multiplex PCR; TCRdb's version includes in-frame clones alone and lacks a portion of them. Among approximately 13,000 clones listed, about 57% were seen once. This record comes from a study of CD8+ T cells in alopecia areata. For roughly five of the biomarker-study patients, the CD4+ cells were further sorted so as to obtain CD25+CD127- cells. Peripheral blood samples and lesional scalp punch biopsies were obtained from alopecia areata patients. The junction had 3 bases not matched to a gene; V was cut back by 3 bases and J by 2 bases. Germline V lookup: CDR1 LNHDA, CDR2 SQIVND (reference sequence). The CDR3 totals 14 residues. Findings and limits, study-wide: Higher clonality than in normal scalp was seen in lesional scalp, especially alopecia totalis/universalis.

This sequence originates from a human donor with alopecia areata. This rearrangement joins TRBV19 to TRBJ1-2; 7 nucleotides agree with TRBD1. Sequencing was done on a sample of CD4+ Tregs sorted from blood. Here the CDR3 DNA reads TGTGCCAGTAGTATGGGGACAGTCAACTATGGCTACACCTTC. Its protein is CASSMGTVNYGYTF.